This T cell receptor (beta chain) was captured by sequencing in a study of blood T cell repertoires in COVID-19 (dated by TCRdb to 2020 to 2022). Looking at the study overall: The collaborator samples originated in the United States, Italy and Spain and spanned the acute and convalescent phases of COVID-19. The prospective study material was composed of cDNA or gDNA derived from T cells, B-cell-depleted T cells, or PBMCs. The dataset comprised deeply sampled blood TCRbeta repertoires from subjects exposed to, actively infected with, or recovered from COVID-19. Where available, HLA class I and class II types were obtained from metadata supplied by the sample provider rather than from assay-based typing. Nearly every sample came with metadata listing a de-identified subject ID, COVID-19 status, age in years and sex. Samples were obtained from the ongoing ImmuneRACE study (first 160 participants) and from over 1,000 subjects provided by 6 global collaborators. The repertoires were released in a freely available public database intended as a resource for research on the immune response to SARS-CoV-2.

The CDR3 holds 15 amino acids from the cysteine to the phenylalanine. The only DNA kept is the CDR3, 45 bases in frame from the first base. As encoded in the germline V gene, CDR1 is MDHEN while CDR2 is SYDVKM. The V end gives up 6 bases and the J end 7 bases, leaving 9 bases in the junction not matched to a gene. The collaborating institutions used their own protocols to collect whole blood in K2EDTA tubes. For TCRbeta analysis, collaborator samples were shipped as frozen whole blood, as isolated PBMCs, or as DNA extracted from either sample type. TCRbeta CDR3 regions were amplified from genomic DNA by means of the immunoSEQ Assay, a bias-controlled multiplex PCR. In the paper's pipeline: The number of nucleated cells in each sample was estimated by amplification of reference gene primers within the assay. Sequence reads were collapsed and filtered to measure the absolute abundance of every unique TCRbeta CDR3 rearrangement. For each sample, productive Simpson clonality was calculated by taking the square root of Simpson's diversity index across productive rearrangements. This is the immuneACCESS table as TCRdb keeps it, with only in-frame sequences that have V and J called. A part of the clones is gone; compared with another copy, unresolved V genes explain less than half, and the rest is unexplained. The V and J calls and clone size come from that table; D and trimming were worked out from the DNA. Recorded for this sample are about 49,000 clones; roughly 89% of them occurred a single time. The ten largest clones take up 13% of the sample.

About this clone: Its antigen target is currently unknown. No base qualities exist here, and no much larger clone lies one base off it.

Study-level results and caveats: The amount of clinical and demographic metadata varied by source and participant and was provided uncurated.

The V gene is TRBV28 and the J gene is TRBJ1-6, and TRBD1 aligns with 7 junction nucleotides. Sequences were obtained from peripheral blood. The clonotype was recovered from an elderly man with acute or convalescent COVID-19. The DNA sequence reads TGTGCCAGCAGGCAAACCGGGACAGCAAATTCACCCCTCCACTTT. The resulting protein is CASRQTGTANSPLHF.